The 21 T cell receptor beta chains reported below all come from one sample, sequenced in a study of cytomegalovirus exposure and HLA in healthy donors. The table came from immunoSEQ multiplex PCR; TCRdb's copy has only in-frame clones and leaves some out. The profile shows 130,000 to 150,000 clones, about 87% of them singletons. The sequencing sample was made of PBMCs. The receptors were sampled from a man between 18 and 29 years old in good health and CMV-seropositive.

CDR3 DNA: TGTGCCTGGAGTGTGGGCTGGAAGGAGCAGTACTTC. It is translated as CAWSVGWKEQYF. The chain joins TRBV30 to TRBJ2-7; the D is unclear. V lost 0 bases, J lost 7 bases, and 10 bases lay in between. The CDR3 runs 12 residues. Germline-derived CDR1 and CDR2 are GTSNPN and SVGIG (reference sequence). Full variable domain (remainder filled in from reference TRBV30 and TRBJ2-7): SQTIHQWPATLVQPVGSPLSLECTVEGTSNPNLYWYRQAAGRGLQLLFYSVGIGQISSEVPQNLSASRPQDRQFILSSKKLLLSDSGFYLCAWSVGWKEQYFGPGTRLTVT.

This chain links TRBV5-1 with TRBJ2-3; 7 bases line up with TRBD2. CDR3 length: 16 residues. Germline V CDR1 and CDR2: SGHRS, YFSETQ. With 0 bases clipped from V and 1 base from J, the junction kept 5 bases outside the gene matches. CDR3 residues: CASSLGAGAGTDTQYF. In DNA form, the CDR3 reads TGCGCCAGCAGCTTGGGGGCGGGAGCGGGCACAGATACGCAGTATTTT.

This sequence joins TRBV28 and TRBJ2-1; 8 nucleotides line up with TRBD2. This CDR3 has 15 residues. Germline trimming cut 6 bases from V and 0 bases from J; bases unmatched to any gene: 4. CDR1 is MDHEN, CDR2 SYDVKM, per germline. The CDR3 is CASRAGTSSYNEQFF. As DNA, the CDR3 is TGTGCCAGCAGGGCCGGGACTAGCTCCTACAATGAGCAGTTCTTC.

This chain joins TRBV7-9 and TRBJ1-5; 7 bases map to TRBD1. In germline, CDR1 is SEHNR, CDR2 FQNEAQ (reference sequence). Trimming removed 5 bases from V and 4 bases from J; junction bases left unmatched: 11. The CDR3 is 16 residues long. DNA for the CDR3: TGTGCCAGCAGCCGGGACAGTTGGGGGGTGAATCAGCCCCAGCATTTT. Translation gives CASSRDSWGVNQPQHF.

The chain uses TRBV19 and TRBJ1-2, with 8 bases identical to TRBD1. The CDR3 length is 15 residues. The germline V gene encodes CDR1 LNHDA and CDR2 SQIVND (reference sequence). Unmatched junction bases numbered 10, after V lost 9 bases and J lost 1 base. CDR3 nucleotide sequence: TGTGCCAGCTATCCGACAGGGGCCAATAACTATGGCTACACCTTC. The encoded protein is CASYPTGANNYGYTF.

The J gene is TRBJ2-1, the V gene TRBV15, with 8 bases matching TRBD2. Germline CDR1 and CDR2: LNHNV and YYDKDF (reference sequence). The junction had 9 bases not matched to a gene; V was cut back by 0 bases and J by 8 bases. The CDR3 has 16 amino acids. The CDR3 region is CATSREGSGIGYEQFF. The DNA of the CDR3 is TGTGCCACCAGCAGAGAGGGTAGCGGGATAGGGTATGAGCAGTTCTTC.

The genes are TRBV6-5 and TRBJ1-2; D may be TRBD1 (5 bases). The ends were cut back, 0 bases at V and 7 bases at J, with 9 bases in the middle. The CDR3 sequence is 13 residues long. The V gene's germline CDR1 is MNHEY and CDR2 SVGAGI. The CDR3 DNA reads as TGTGCCAGCAGTTACTCGGGGGGAGGTGGCTACACCTTC. It translates to CASSYSGGGGYTF.

The CDR3 loop reads CASIPPGGNTEAFF. CDR3 sequence (DNA): TGTGCCAGCATCCCCCCCGGGGGTAACACTGAAGCTTTCTTT. This chain joins TRBV28 and TRBJ1-1; tentative D call: TRBD1 (5 bases). There are 14 residues in the CDR3. Germline lookup yields CDR1 MDHEN and CDR2 SYDVKM. Trimming pared 7 bases from V and 2 bases from J, leaving 14 bases between.

This chain joins TRBV7-9 and TRBJ1-2; tentatively, D is TRBD1 (6 bases). The CDR3 extends over 15 amino acids. Germline CDR1 reads SEHNR; CDR2 reads FQNEAQ (reference sequence). Trimming stripped 7 bases from V and 4 bases from J, with 19 bases between. This CDR3 reads CASTPGGTNLYGYTF. DNA for the CDR3: TGTGCCAGCACCCCGGGGGGCACCAACCTCTATGGCTACACCTTC.

The chain recombines TRBV6-1 with TRBJ1-6, with a tentative D call TRBD1 (5 bases). V was trimmed by 3 bases and J by 9 bases, leaving 15 bases between them. The CDR3 has 15 amino acids. Germline V gene data show CDR1 as MNHNS and CDR2 as SASEGT. The CDR3 DNA sequence: TGTGCCAGCAGTGACAGCGGGGCCAGTTTTTCACCCCTCCACTTT. It codes for CASSDSGASFSPLHF.

The chain uses TRBV19 and TRBJ1-5; 7 nucleotides agree with TRBD1. The germline gives CDR1 LNHDA, CDR2 SQIVND (reference sequence). The CDR3 totals 14 residues. Losses at the gene ends were 9 bases for V and 5 bases for J; bases not matched to a gene: 10. This chain's CDR3 is CASHRTGRHQPQHF. The CDR3 nucleotides are TGTGCCAGCCATCGGACAGGACGGCATCAGCCCCAGCATTTT.

The chain has TRBV9 and TRBJ2-5; D perhaps matches TRBD2 (6 bases). CDR3 length: 14 residues. Trimming stripped 1 base from V and 4 bases from J, with 11 bases between. CDR1 SGDLS and CDR2 YYNGEE come from the germline V gene. The CDR3: CASSVTSSGETQYF. CDR3 DNA sequence: TGTGCCAGCAGCGTAACTAGCTCAGGAGAGACCCAGTACTTC.

A word on this clone: In the same sample, other DNA sequences code for this CDR3. This chain links TRBV5-1 with TRBJ2-2; D is ambiguous. The CDR3 sequence is 14 residues long. Germline values: CDR1 SGHRS, CDR2 YFSETQ. Trimming removed 2 bases from V and 2 bases from J, with 7 bases in between. The CDR3 coding sequence is TGCGCCAGCAGCTTATCGGTTAACACCGGGGAGCTGTTTTTT. It codes for CASSLSVNTGELFF.

The rearrangement uses TRBV6-1 and TRBJ1-1; no firm D call. The CDR3 spans 14 residues. Germline CDR1 and CDR2: MNHNS and SASEGT. V was clipped by 7 bases and J by 4 bases, with 16 bases between them. The CDR3: CASNAGVWSTEAFF. Here the CDR3 DNA reads TGTGCCAGCAACGCGGGTGTTTGGAGCACTGAAGCTTTCTTT.

The chain is built from TRBV28 and TRBJ2-7; D remains ambiguous. This CDR3 has 12 residues. The V and J ends lost 9 bases and 0 bases respectively, with 9 bases between them. In germline, CDR1 is MDHEN, CDR2 SYDVKM. The CDR3 sequence is CASNAGSYEQYF. The CDR3 DNA follows: TGTGCCAGTAACGCCGGCTCCTACGAGCAGTACTTC. Full variable domain (remainder filled in from reference TRBV28 and TRBJ2-7): DVKVTQSSRYLVKRTGEKVFLECVQDMDHENMFWYRQDPGLGLRLIYFSYDVKMKEKGDIPEGYSVSREKKERFSLILESASTNQTSMYLCASNAGSYEQYFGPGTRLTVT.

The V and J genes are TRBV5-6 and TRBJ1-4, with TRBD1 matching 8 bases. The ends lost 3 bases at V and 5 bases at J; junction bases unmatched: 6. Per the germline V gene, CDR1 is SGHDT and CDR2 is YYEEEE. The CDR3 consists of 15 residues. CDR3 protein: CASSWDRTRNEKLFF. Here the CDR3 DNA reads TGTGCCAGCAGCTGGGACAGGACAAGGAATGAAAAACTGTTTTTT. Variable domain in full (rest from reference TRBV5-6 and TRBJ1-4): DAGVTQSPTHLIKTRGQQVTLRCSPKSGHDTVSWYQQALGQGPQFIFQYYEEEERQRGNFPDRFSGHQFPNYSSELNVNALLLGDSALYLCASSWDRTRNEKLFFGSGTQLSVL.

The V and J genes are TRBV18 and TRBJ1-2; D is perhaps TRBD1 (6 bases). The germline V and J ends were trimmed by 3 bases and 0 bases, with 23 bases remaining between them. CDR3 length: 19 residues. Germline V gives CDR1 KGHSH, CDR2 LQKENI. In DNA form, the CDR3 reads TGTGCCAGCTCACCGAGCTTAGTCTCCTCCGGGACAACTAACTATGGCTACACCTTC. This codes for CASSPSLVSSGTTNYGYTF.

The chain has TRBV6-5 and TRBJ1-1; weak D call: TRBD1 (5 bases). CDR1 is MNHEY, CDR2 SVGAGI, per germline. Trimming removed 7 bases at V and 5 bases at J, with 17 bases between. The CDR3 extends over 14 amino acids. The CDR3 region has the DNA TGTGCCAGCACCCTATCCGGGGGAAGGACTGAAGCTTTCTTT. Protein: CASTLSGGRTEAFF.

The chain carries TRBV18 and TRBJ2-7, with 9 nucleotides matching TRBD1. Germline CDR1 KGHSH, CDR2 LQKENI. The CDR3 totals 15 residues. J lost 5 bases, V lost 3 bases, and 8 bases had no gene match. The CDR3 protein is CASSPVPGQGDEQYF. Written as DNA, the CDR3 is TGTGCCAGCTCACCCGTCCCGGGACAGGGAGACGAGCAGTACTTC.

The V call is TRBV7-8, the J call TRBJ1-2; weak D call: TRBD1 (5 bases). Germline values: CDR1 SGHVS, CDR2 FQNEAQ. V lost 5 bases and J lost 6, with 13 bases in between. This CDR3 is built from 13 residues. The CDR3 loop is CASSAGLLNGYTF. The CDR3 coding sequence is TGTGCCAGCAGCGCGGGACTTCTTAATGGCTACACCTTC.

Written as DNA, the CDR3 is TGTGCCAGCAGTTACTTGGGAGCTGGAAACACCATATATTTT. Protein product: CASSYLGAGNTIYF. The rearrangement links TRBV6-6 to TRBJ1-3; D unclear. Trimming cost V 1 base and J 2 bases, with 6 bases left between them. The CDR3 sequence is 14 residues long. Germline V gives CDR1 MNHNY, CDR2 SVGAGI (reference sequence).